The 27 T cell receptor beta chains listed next were all sequenced from one sample in a study of shared clonotypes between healthy human individuals. Here immunoSEQ multiplex PCR was the method, and the copy in TCRdb shows in-frame clones only, minus some. This table has roughly 2.2 million clones, less than 95% appearing once. Material for sequencing was naive CD4+ T cells from PBMCs. Subset noted: CD45RA+ positively selected. The receptors derive from a man aged 18 to 35 in good health. Some clones in this sample may be carry-over from other donors' samples.

J is TRBJ2-7 and V is TRBV11-3, with D possibly TRBD1 on 6 matching bases. The CDR3 totals 13 residues. Germline CDR1 SGHNT, CDR2 YENEEA. V was pared by 5 bases and J by 2 bases, with 10 bases between. CDR3 coding DNA: TGTGCCAGCAGCGCGACAGGCGCCTACGAGCAGTACTTC. Its protein product is CASSATGAYEQYF.

Note on this clone: This sample also contains other DNA sequences that code for the same CDR3. V and J are TRBV5-1 and TRBJ2-5; TRBD1 matches 11 bases. Germline V gene sequence: CDR1 SGHRS, CDR2 YFSETQ. This CDR3 comprises 14 residues. V dropped 3 bases and J dropped 4; count of bases not matched to a gene: 2. CDR3 sequence reads: CASSSGTGGETQYF. The CDR3 coding sequence is TGCGCCAGCAGCTCCGGGACAGGGGGAGAGACCCAGTACTTC. Drawing the rest from reference TRBV5-1 and TRBJ2-5, the complete variable domain is KAGVTQTPRYLIKTRGQQVTLSCSPISGHRSVSWYQQTPGQGLQFLFEYFSETQRNKGNFPGRFSGRQFSNSRSEMNVSTLELGDSALYLCASSSGTGGETQYFGPGTRLLVL.

The rearrangement joins TRBV5-4 to TRBJ2-3, with D uncertain. Germline V gene data show CDR1 as SGHNT and CDR2 as YYREEE (reference sequence). CDR3 length equals 15 residues. Trimming removed 0 bases from V and 0 bases from J, with 8 bases in between. CDR3 in DNA: TGTGCCAGCAGCTTGGAACGTTTTAGCACAGATACGCAGTATTTT. Protein sequence: CASSLERFSTDTQYF.

A few counts support this clone. The rearrangement uses TRBV28 and TRBJ1-1; D unresolved. V was pared by 7 bases and J by 7 bases, with 13 bases between. Germline V CDR1 and CDR2: MDHEN, SYDVKM. CDR3 length: 12 amino acids. For the CDR3, the DNA is TGTGCCAGCATCTCCGCGCAGCTTGAAGCTTTCTTT. This sequence encodes CASISAQLEAFF.

The chain has TRBV6-1 and TRBJ2-4, with a tentative D call TRBD2 (5 bases). CDR1 and CDR2 (germline): MNHNS, SASEGT. The V and J ends lost 3 bases and 0 bases respectively, with 15 bases between them. This CDR3 has 17 residues. The CDR3 protein is CASSEEAFWGAKNIQYF. For the CDR3, the DNA is TGTGCCAGCAGTGAGGAGGCGTTTTGGGGAGCCAAAAACATTCAGTACTTC.

The genes are TRBV5-1 and TRBJ1-4, with D tentatively TRBD1 (5 bases). V was cut by 7 bases and J by 0 bases, with 16 bases left in between. CDR1 SGHRS and CDR2 YFSETQ come from the germline V gene. This CDR3 contains 16 residues. CDR3 residues: CASGYMGPSTNEKLFF. The CDR3 nucleotides are TGCGCCAGCGGTTATATGGGACCTTCAACTAATGAAAAACTGTTTTTT.

The V gene is TRBV4-3, the J gene TRBJ1-2; no firm D call. The germline V and J ends were trimmed by 0 bases and 3 bases, with 8 bases remaining between them. Germline V gene data show CDR1 as LGHNA and CDR2 as YSLEER. CDR3 size: 14 residues. This chain's CDR3 is CASSQEGSDYGYTF. As DNA, the CDR3 is TGCGCCAGCAGCCAAGAGGGGAGCGACTATGGCTACACCTTC.

The chain uses TRBV9 and TRBJ2-2; 11 bases map to TRBD2. CDR1 is SGDLS and CDR2 is YYNGEE in the germline V gene. Trimming at V came to 4 bases and at J to 6 bases, leaving 8 bases not matched to a gene. This CDR3 has 16 residues. The CDR3 DNA is TGTGCCAGCAGCCCCCGGGTTAGCGGGAGGGCCGGGGAGCTGTTTTTT. Encoded protein: CASSPRVSGRAGELFF.

The chain couples TRBV28 to TRBJ2-1; D unresolved. The CDR3 has 14 residues. In germline, CDR1 is MDHEN, CDR2 SYDVKM. Trimming removed 2 bases at V and 9 bases at J, with 14 bases between. Written as DNA, the CDR3 is TGTGCCAGCAGTTTAAATCTCCCACTCACTGAGCAGTTCTTC. The encoded protein is CASSLNLPLTEQFF.

This clone was seen a few times. The chain has TRBV7-9 and TRBJ1-5; 7 bases are a match to TRBD1. V dropped 5 bases and J dropped 5; count of bases not matched to a gene: 12. CDR3 length equals 16 residues. The germline gives CDR1 SEHNR, CDR2 FQNEAQ (reference sequence). CDR3 in DNA: TGTGCCAGCAGCCCAATCACACAGGGGTGGGATCAGCCCCAGCATTTT. As protein: CASSPITQGWDQPQHF.

The CDR3 coding sequence is TGCGCCAGCAGCCAAAATAGTCAGGGATTCTCCTATAATTCACCCCTCCACTTT. It translates to CASSQNSQGFSYNSPLHF. The chain carries TRBV4-1 and TRBJ1-6; D is perhaps TRBD1 (5 bases). V dropped 2 bases and J dropped 0 bases, with 14 bases sitting between them. The CDR3 loop spans 18 amino acids. CDR1 is MGHRA, CDR2 YSYEKL, per germline.

The count of this clone is one. The V call is TRBV28, the J call TRBJ2-2; 8 bases are a match to TRBD2. V lost 5 bases to trimming and J lost 4 bases; unmatched junction nucleotides: 15. The CDR3 has 18 residues. CDR1 and CDR2 (germline): MDHEN, SYDVKM. The CDR3 sequence: CASSNPTTGTRGTGELFF. The CDR3 bases are TGTGCCAGCAGTAACCCCACAACCGGGACTAGAGGCACCGGGGAGCTGTTTTTT.

The rearrangement uses TRBV5-1 and TRBJ2-4; D perhaps matches TRBD1 (5 bases). The CDR3 sequence is 14 residues long. Germline loops: CDR1 SGHRS, CDR2 YFSETQ. The V end was cut by 4 bases, the J end by 9 bases, with 17 bases between. CDR3 protein: CASSPSGWGGIQYF. In DNA, the CDR3 is TGCGCCAGCAGCCCCTCAGGGTGGGGTGGCATTCAGTACTTC. The full variable domain, completed using reference TRBV5-1 and TRBJ2-4, is KAGVTQTPRYLIKTRGQQVTLSCSPISGHRSVSWYQQTPGQGLQFLFEYFSETQRNKGNFPGRFSGRQFSNSRSEMNVSTLELGDSALYLCASSPSGWGGIQYFGAGTRLSVL.

In regard to this clone: The sample has other DNA sequences that encode this CDR3 too. The chain has TRBV28 and TRBJ2-1; 8 nucleotides agree with TRBD2. V lost 6 bases to trimming and J lost 0 bases; unmatched junction nucleotides: 4. This CDR3 contains 15 residues. Germline values: CDR1 MDHEN, CDR2 SYDVKM. CDR3 sequence: CASRPGGSSYNEQFF. CDR3 coding DNA: TGTGCCAGCAGGCCGGGGGGGAGCTCCTACAATGAGCAGTTCTTC.

The gene calls are TRBV23-1 and TRBJ2-7, with D perhaps matching TRBD1 (6 bases). TRBV23-1 is an open reading frame whose function is uncertain. V was shortened by 6 bases and J by 1 base, with 31 bases between the two germline ends. CDR3 length: 20 amino acids. The CDR3: CASSRHHPSGDVKPSYEQYF. The CDR3 bases are TGCGCCAGCAGCCGACACCACCCGTCAGGGGACGTAAAGCCATCCTACGAGCAGTACTTC.

The chain uses TRBV28 and TRBJ1-5; 7 nucleotides agree with TRBD1. The V segment lost 1 base and the J segment 4 bases; nucleotides outside the gene matches: 10. In germline, CDR1 is MDHEN, CDR2 SYDVKM. The CDR3 length is 17 residues. Written as DNA, the CDR3 is TGTGCCAGCAGTTTATCCCAACAGGGGATATCAAATCAGCCCCAGCATTTT. Protein product: CASSLSQQGISNQPQHF.

This clone was detected only once. The sample has other DNA sequences that encode this CDR3 too. The J gene is TRBJ2-7, the V gene TRBV20-1; TRBD2 is a possible D gene (6 bases). Germline CDR1 reads DFQATT; CDR2 reads SNEGSKA (reference sequence). The CDR3 runs 11 residues. Trimming left V 4 bases short and J 4 bases short, with 8 bases between. As DNA, the CDR3 is TGCAGTGCTACCGGAGGGTACGAGCAGTACTTC. Amino acid sequence: CSATGGYEQYF.

The chain employs TRBV19 and TRBJ2-1; the D is unclear. V was clipped by 0 bases and J by 5 bases, with 17 bases between them. This CDR3 comprises 17 residues. The germline CDR1 and CDR2 sequences are LNHDA and SQIVND (reference sequence). CDR3 sequence (DNA): TGTGCCAGTAGTATAGAACGGGTTGCTATTTCCCACAATGAGCAGTTCTTC. Amino acids: CASSIERVAISHNEQFF.

The V gene is TRBV19, the J gene TRBJ1-5; no definite D call. The CDR3 loop spans 13 amino acids. The V and J ends lost 10 bases and 6 bases respectively, with 16 bases between them. CDR1 and CDR2 (germline): LNHDA, SQIVND (reference sequence). This CDR3 is CATSKTMGQPQHF. The CDR3 DNA reads as TGTGCCACGTCCAAGACTATGGGTCAGCCCCAGCATTTT. The full variable domain, in which reference TRBV19 and TRBJ1-5 provide the parts outside the CDR3, is DGGITQSPKYLFRKEGQNVTLSCEQNLNHDAMYWYRQDPGQGLRLIYYSQIVNDFQKGDIAEGYSVSREKKESFPLTVTSAQKNPTAFYLCATSKTMGQPQHFGDGTRLSIL.

The chain joins TRBV5-6 to TRBJ2-1; 8 bases are a match to TRBD1. Trimming cost V 2 bases and J 5 bases; bases outside gene matches: 9. This CDR3 contains 16 residues. Germline V gene lookup returns CDR1 SGHDT and CDR2 YYEEEE. CDR3 amino acids: CASSLSHRTGNNEQFF. The DNA for the CDR3 is TGTGCCAGCAGCTTATCCCACCGGACAGGGAACAATGAGCAGTTCTTC.

The genes are TRBV4-3 and TRBJ2-7; 10 bases are a match to TRBD2. Germline CDR1 LGHNA, CDR2 YSLEER. V was clipped by 1 base and J by 3 bases; unmatched bases: 15. This CDR3 comprises 19 residues. CDR3 sequence: CASSQAIRTSGYFDYEQYF. CDR3 nucleotides: TGCGCCAGCAGCCAAGCGATCAGGACTAGCGGATACTTTGACTACGAGCAGTACTTC.

Worth noting for this clone: This sample also contains other DNA sequences that code for the same CDR3. The V call is TRBV19, the J call TRBJ1-2; TRBD1 aligns across 7 bases. The CDR3 totals 13 residues. From germline, CDR1 is LNHDA and CDR2 SQIVND (reference sequence). After removal of 5 bases from V and 4 bases from J, the junction contained 4 bases not matched to a gene. The CDR3 DNA sequence: TGTGCCAGTAGTTTAGGGGGCAGCTATGGCTACACCTTC. Its translation is CASSLGGSYGYTF.

J is TRBJ2-5 and V is TRBV13; the D is unclear. In germline, CDR1 is PRHDT, CDR2 FYEKMQ (reference sequence). CDR3 length: 15 residues. The germline V and J ends were trimmed by 2 bases and 1 base, with 11 bases remaining between them. As DNA, the CDR3 is TGTGCCAGCAGCTTACGATTCGACGGCCAAGAGACCCAGTACTTC. Translation: CASSLRFDGQETQYF. Full variable domain (rest looked up from reference TRBV13 and TRBJ2-5): AAGVIQSPRHLIKEKRETATLKCYPIPRHDTVYWYQQGPGQDPQFLISFYEKMQSDKGSIPDRFSAQQFSDYHSELNMSSLELGDSALYFCASSLRFDGQETQYFGPGTRLLVL.

V usage is TRBV5-6 and J usage is TRBJ1-2, with 8 bases aligning to TRBD1. The germline gives CDR1 SGHDT, CDR2 YYEEEE. The CDR3 has 16 residues. V shed 0 bases and J 2 bases; nucleotides not matched to a gene: 6. DNA of the CDR3: TGTGCCAGCAGCTTGGGTACGGGACAGGCCAACTATGGCTACACCTTC. Translated: CASSLGTGQANYGYTF.

J is TRBJ2-5 and V is TRBV28, with 10 bases matching TRBD2. V shed 6 bases and J 4 bases; nucleotides not matched to a gene: 8. The CDR3 spans 15 residues. The germline CDR1 and CDR2 sequences are MDHEN and SYDVKM. The CDR3: CASRRPLAGVETQYF. The CDR3 nucleotides are TGTGCCAGCAGACGGCCCCTAGCGGGAGTAGAGACCCAGTACTTC.

The chain recombines TRBV30 with TRBJ2-2, with D perhaps matching TRBD2 (7 bases). Germline CDR1 is GTSNPN and CDR2 is SVGIG (reference sequence). CDR3 length: 15 amino acids. V lost 3 bases, J lost 0 bases, and 11 bases lay in between. The CDR3 loop reads CAWRGGGANTGELFF. CDR3 nucleotides: TGTGCCTGGAGAGGAGGGGGGGCGAACACCGGGGAGCTGTTTTTT.

This clone was counted only a few times. The gene calls are TRBV2 and TRBJ1-2; D gene unclear. This CDR3 region has 11 residues. Trimming pared 2 bases from V and 6 bases from J, leaving 4 bases between. The V gene's germline CDR1 is SNHLY and CDR2 FYNNEI. CDR3 protein: CASSERDGYTF. The CDR3 DNA reads TGTGCCAGCAGTGAAAGGGATGGCTACACCTTC.